This T cell receptor (beta chain) was sequenced for a study of blood T cell repertoires in COVID-19. Whole-study context: Sites in the United States, Italy and Spain provided acute and convalescent COVID-19 samples. T cells, B-cell-depleted T cells, or PBMCs provided the cDNA or gDNA that served as material.

CDR3 size: 16 residues. Trimming took 0 bases from V and 2 from J, leaving 13 bases between them. Germline CDR1 is SGDLS and CDR2 is YYNGEE. This table comes from immunoSEQ multiplex PCR, and its TCRdb copy is limited to in-frame clones, with some not included. The data contain approximately 150,000 clones, over 75% of them singletons. While infection was still active, Seattle patients were enrolled and then followed longitudinally. The gene calls are TRBV9 and TRBJ2-3; no firm D call. Sequenced sample: peripheral blood. The TCR was taken from a man aged 18 to 35 with COVID-19, enrolled during active disease. DNA of the CDR3: TGTGCCAGCAGCGTAGATCACTCCCCCCACACAGATACGCAGTATTTT. Encoded protein: CASSVDHSPHTDTQYF. Full variable domain (remainder filled in from reference TRBV9 and TRBJ2-3): DSGVTQTPKHLITATGQRVTLRCSPRSGDLSVYWYQQSLDQGLQFLIQYYNGEERAKGNILERFSAQQFPDLHSELNLSSLELGDSALYFCASSVDHSPHTDTQYFGPGTRLTVL.